This T cell receptor (beta chain) is from a study of blood T cell repertoires in COVID-19. Study context: The United States, Italy and Spain supplied acute and convalescent COVID-19 samples.

V lost 2 bases and J lost 6, with 8 bases in between. There are 12 residues in the CDR3. Germline CDR1 SGHRS, CDR2 YFSETQ. Libraries were prepared by immunoSEQ multiplex PCR; TCRdb keeps only in-frame clonotypes and omits some of them. The top ten hold 0.95% to 1.5% of the sample, which has 180,000 or so clones, roughly 87% seen once. This clone was seen a single time. Ages ranged from roughly 18 to 95 years, with residence in some 25 US areas. Participants' own reports of clinical history determined their cohort assignment. The TCR was taken from a human donor with acute COVID-19. The donor label of this sample is uncertain. What was sequenced was PBMCs or T cells enriched from blood (not recorded which). The V gene is TRBV5-1, the J gene TRBJ1-2, with a weak D call TRBD1 (6 bases). The CDR3 DNA follows: TGCGCCAGCAGCTTTGAGGGGGATGGCTACACCTTC. Translating it yields CASSFEGDGYTF.